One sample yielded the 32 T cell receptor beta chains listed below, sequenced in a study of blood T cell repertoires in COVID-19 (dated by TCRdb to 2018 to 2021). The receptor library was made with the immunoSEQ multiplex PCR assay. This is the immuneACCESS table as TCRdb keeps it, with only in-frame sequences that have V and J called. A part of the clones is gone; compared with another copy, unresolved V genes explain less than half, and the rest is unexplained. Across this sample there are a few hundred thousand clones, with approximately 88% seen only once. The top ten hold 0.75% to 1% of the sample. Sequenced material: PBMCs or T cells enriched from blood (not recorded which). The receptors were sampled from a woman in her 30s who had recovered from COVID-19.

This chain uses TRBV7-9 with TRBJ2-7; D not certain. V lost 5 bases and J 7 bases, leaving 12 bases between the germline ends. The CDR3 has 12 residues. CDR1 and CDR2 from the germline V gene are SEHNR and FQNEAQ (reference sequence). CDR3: CASSPNSREQYF. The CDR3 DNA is TGTGCCAGCAGCCCCAACAGTCGGGAGCAGTACTTC.

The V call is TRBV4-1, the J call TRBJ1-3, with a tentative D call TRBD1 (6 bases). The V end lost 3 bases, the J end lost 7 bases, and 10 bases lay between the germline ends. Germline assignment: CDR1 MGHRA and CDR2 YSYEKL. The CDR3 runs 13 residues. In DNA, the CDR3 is TGCGCCAGCAGCCACGCAGGGGAGAACACCATATATTTT. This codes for CASSHAGENTIYF.

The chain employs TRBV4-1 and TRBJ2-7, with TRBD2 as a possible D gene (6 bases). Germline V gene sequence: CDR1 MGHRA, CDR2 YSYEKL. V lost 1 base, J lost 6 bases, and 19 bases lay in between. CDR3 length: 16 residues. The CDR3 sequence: CASSQVETRYGGEQYF. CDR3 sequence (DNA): TGCGCCAGCAGCCAAGTCGAAACTCGTTACGGGGGCGAGCAGTACTTC.

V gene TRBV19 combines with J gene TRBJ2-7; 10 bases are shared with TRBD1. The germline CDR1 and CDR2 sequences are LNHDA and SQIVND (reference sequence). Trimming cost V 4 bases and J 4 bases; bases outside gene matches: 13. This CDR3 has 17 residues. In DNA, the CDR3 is TGTGCCAGTAGTACCGCGACAGGGGGCGTGTCTGGGTACGAGCAGTACTTC. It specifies CASSTATGGVSGYEQYF.

CDR3 bases: TGTGCCAGCAGCCCACCTCCCGGGACAGGCTTCCAAAACACCATATATTTT. Its translation: CASSPPPGTGFQNTIYF. The V and J genes are TRBV3-1 (or the pseudogene TRBV3-2) and TRBJ1-3; TRBD1 aligns across 8 bases. The CDR3 is 17 amino acids. After removal of 4 bases from V and 6 bases from J, the junction contained 14 bases not matched to a gene. Germline V gives CDR1 LGHDT, CDR2 YNNKEL (reference sequence).

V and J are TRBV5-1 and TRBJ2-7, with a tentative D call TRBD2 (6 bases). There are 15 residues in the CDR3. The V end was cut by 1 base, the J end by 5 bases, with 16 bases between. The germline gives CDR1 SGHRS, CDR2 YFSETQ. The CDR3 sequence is CASSLTWRAGNEQYF. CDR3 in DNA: TGCGCCAGCAGCTTGACGTGGAGGGCCGGGAACGAGCAGTACTTC.

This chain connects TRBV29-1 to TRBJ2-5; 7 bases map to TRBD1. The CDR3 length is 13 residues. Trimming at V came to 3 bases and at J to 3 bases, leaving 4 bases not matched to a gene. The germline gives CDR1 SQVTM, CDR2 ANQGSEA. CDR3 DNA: TGCAGCGTTGATAGCCAGGGGGAAGAGACCCAGTACTTC. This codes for CSVDSQGEETQYF.

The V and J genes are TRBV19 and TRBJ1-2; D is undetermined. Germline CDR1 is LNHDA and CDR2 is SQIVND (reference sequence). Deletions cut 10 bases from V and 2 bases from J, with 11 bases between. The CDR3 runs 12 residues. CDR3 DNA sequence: TGTGCCACCTCGGGCGGGAACTATGGCTACACCTTC. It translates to CATSGGNYGYTF.

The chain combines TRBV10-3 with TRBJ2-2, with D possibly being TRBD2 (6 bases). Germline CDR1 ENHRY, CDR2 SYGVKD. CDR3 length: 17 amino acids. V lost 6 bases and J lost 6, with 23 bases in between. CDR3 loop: CAIRRVSGVRGAGELFF. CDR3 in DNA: TGTGCCATCAGGAGGGTCTCGGGGGTTCGTGGCGCCGGGGAGCTGTTTTTT.

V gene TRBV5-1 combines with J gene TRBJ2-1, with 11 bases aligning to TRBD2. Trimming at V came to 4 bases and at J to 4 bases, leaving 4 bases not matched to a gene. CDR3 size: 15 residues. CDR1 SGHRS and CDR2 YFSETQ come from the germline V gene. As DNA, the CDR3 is TGCGCCAGCAGCCTGACTAGCGGGAAATACAATGAGCAGTTCTTC. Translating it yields CASSLTSGKYNEQFF.

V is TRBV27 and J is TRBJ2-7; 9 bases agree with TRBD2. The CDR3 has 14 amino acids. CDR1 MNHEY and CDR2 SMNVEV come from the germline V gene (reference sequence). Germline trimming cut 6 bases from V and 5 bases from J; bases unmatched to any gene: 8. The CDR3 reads CASSKLAGRHEQYF. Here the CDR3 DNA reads TGTGCCAGCAGCAAACTAGCGGGTAGGCACGAGCAGTACTTC.

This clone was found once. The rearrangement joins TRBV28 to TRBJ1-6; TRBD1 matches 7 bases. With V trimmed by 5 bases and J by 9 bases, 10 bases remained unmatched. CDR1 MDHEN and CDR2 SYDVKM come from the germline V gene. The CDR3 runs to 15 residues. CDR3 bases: TGTGCCAGCAGTCGTACCGGGACAGACGGTTCACCCCTCCACTTT. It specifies CASSRTGTDGSPLHF.

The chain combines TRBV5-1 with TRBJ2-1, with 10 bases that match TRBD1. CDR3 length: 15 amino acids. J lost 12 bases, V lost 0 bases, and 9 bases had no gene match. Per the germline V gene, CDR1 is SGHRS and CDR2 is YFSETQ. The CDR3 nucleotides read TGCGCCAGCAGCTTGGTCGGACAGGGGGTGAGTGGGCAGTTCTTC. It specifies CASSLVGQGVSGQFF.

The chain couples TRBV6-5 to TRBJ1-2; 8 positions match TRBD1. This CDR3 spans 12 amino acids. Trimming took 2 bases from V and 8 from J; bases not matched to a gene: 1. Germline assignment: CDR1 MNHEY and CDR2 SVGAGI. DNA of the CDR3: TGTGCCAGCAGTTACCGGGACAGGGGCTACACCTTC. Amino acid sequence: CASSYRDRGYTF.

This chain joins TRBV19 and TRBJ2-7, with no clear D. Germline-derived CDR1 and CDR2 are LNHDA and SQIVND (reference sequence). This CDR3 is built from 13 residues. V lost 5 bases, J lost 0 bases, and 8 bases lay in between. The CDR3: CASSLPPSYEQYF. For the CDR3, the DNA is TGTGCCAGTAGTCTTCCCCCCTCCTACGAGCAGTACTTC.

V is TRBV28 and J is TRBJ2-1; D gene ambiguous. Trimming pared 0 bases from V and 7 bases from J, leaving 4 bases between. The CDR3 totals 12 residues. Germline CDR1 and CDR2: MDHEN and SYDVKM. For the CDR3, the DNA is TGTGCCAGCAGTTTATGGCGGAATGAGCAGTTCTTC. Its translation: CASSLWRNEQFF.

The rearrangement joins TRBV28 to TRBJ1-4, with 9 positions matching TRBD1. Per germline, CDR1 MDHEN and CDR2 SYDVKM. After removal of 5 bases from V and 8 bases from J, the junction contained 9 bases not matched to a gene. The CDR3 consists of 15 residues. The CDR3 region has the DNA TGTGCCAGCAGTGCTCCCGGGACAGGGCGCGAAAAACTGTTTTTT. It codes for CASSAPGTGREKLFF.

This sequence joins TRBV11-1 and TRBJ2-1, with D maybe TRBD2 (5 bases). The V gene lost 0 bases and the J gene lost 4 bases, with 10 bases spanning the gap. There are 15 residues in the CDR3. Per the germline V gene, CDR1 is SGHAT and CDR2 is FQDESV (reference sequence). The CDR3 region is CASSLAGVPYNEQFF. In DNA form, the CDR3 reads TGTGCCAGCAGCTTAGCCGGGGTGCCTTACAATGAGCAGTTCTTC.

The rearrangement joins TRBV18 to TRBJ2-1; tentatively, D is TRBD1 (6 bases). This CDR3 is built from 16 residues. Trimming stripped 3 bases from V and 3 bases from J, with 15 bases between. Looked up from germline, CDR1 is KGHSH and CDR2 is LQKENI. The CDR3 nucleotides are TGTGCCAGCTCACCCCTCGACAGGTCCTACTACAATGAGCAGTTCTTC. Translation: CASSPLDRSYYNEQFF.

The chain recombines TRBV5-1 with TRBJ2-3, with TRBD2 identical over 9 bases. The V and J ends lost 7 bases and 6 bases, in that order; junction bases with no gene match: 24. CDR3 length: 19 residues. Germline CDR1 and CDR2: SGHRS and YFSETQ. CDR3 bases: TGCGCCAGCTACCCTACCAGCGGGAGGACCCTCCGATCGCCCGATACGCAGTATTTT. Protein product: CASYPTSGRTLRSPDTQYF.

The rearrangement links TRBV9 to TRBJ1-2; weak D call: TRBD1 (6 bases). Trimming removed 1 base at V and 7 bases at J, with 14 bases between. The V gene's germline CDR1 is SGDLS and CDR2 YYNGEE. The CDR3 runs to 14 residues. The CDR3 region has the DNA TGTGCCAGCAGCGTACGGGGGGGCGACTCTGGCTACACCTTC. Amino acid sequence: CASSVRGGDSGYTF.

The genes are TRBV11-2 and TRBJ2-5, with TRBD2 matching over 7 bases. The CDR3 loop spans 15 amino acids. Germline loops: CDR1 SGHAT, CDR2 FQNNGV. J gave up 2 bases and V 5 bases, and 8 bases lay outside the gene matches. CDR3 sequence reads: CASSQQRGGQETQYF. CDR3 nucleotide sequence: TGTGCCAGCAGCCAACAGCGGGGAGGTCAAGAGACCCAGTACTTC.

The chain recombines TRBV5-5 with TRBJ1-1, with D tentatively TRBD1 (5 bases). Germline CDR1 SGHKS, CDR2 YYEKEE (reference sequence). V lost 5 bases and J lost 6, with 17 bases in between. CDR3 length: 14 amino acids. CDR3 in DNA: TGTGCCAGCAGGCCCCAGGGCTGGTTGTCTGAAGCTTTCTTT. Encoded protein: CASRPQGWLSEAFF. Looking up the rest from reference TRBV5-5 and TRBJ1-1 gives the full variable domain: DAGVTQSPTHLIKTRGQQVTLRCSPISGHKSVSWYQQVLGQGPQFIFQYYEKEERGRGNFPDRFSARQFPNYSSELNVNALLLGDSALYLCASRPQGWLSEAFFGQGTRLTVV.

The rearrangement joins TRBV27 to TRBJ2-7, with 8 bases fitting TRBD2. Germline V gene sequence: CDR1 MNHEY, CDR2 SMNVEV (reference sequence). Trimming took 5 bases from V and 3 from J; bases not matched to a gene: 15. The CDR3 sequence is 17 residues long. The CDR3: CASSPLGGGRSYYEQYF. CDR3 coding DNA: TGTGCCAGCAGTCCCCTCGGGGGGGGCAGGTCTTACTACGAGCAGTACTTC.

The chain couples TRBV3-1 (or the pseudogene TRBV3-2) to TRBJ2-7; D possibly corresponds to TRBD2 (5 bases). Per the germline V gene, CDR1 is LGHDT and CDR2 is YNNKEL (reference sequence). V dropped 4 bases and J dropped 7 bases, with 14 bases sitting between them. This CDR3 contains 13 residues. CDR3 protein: CASSLGQPGEQYF. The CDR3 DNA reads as TGTGCCAGCAGCCTAGGTCAGCCGGGGGAGCAGTACTTC.

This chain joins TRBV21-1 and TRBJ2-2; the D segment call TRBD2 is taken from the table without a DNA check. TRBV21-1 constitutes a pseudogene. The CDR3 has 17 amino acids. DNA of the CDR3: TGTGCCAGTACTTCCGGGACTAGCGGCCTTGGAGGCGGGGAGCTGTTTTTT. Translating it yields CASTSGTSGLGGGELFF.

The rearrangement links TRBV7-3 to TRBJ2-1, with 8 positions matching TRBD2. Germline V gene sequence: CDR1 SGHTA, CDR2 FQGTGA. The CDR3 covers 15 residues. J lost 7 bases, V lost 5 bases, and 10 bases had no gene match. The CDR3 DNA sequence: TGTGCCAGCAGCCCGGGACTAGGGGATCGAAATGAGCAGTTCTTC. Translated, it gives CASSPGLGDRNEQFF.

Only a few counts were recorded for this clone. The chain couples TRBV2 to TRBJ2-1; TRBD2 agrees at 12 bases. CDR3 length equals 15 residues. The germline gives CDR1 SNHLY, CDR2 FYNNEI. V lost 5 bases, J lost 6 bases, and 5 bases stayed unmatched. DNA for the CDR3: TGTGCCAGCAGTACGACTAGCGGGAGAGTCAATGAGCAGTTCTTC. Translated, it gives CASSTTSGRVNEQFF.

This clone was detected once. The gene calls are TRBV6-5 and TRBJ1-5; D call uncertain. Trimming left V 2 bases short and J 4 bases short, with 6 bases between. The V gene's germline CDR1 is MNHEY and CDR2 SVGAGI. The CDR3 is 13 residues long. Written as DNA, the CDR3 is TGTGCCAGCAGTTACAACGGGAATCAGCCCCAGCATTTT. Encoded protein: CASSYNGNQPQHF.

The CDR3 sequence is CASSLPVPSGGAIVDTQYF. The CDR3 DNA is TGTGCCAGCAGCTTGCCGGTGCCTAGCGGGGGGGCCATCGTGGATACGCAGTATTTT. The chain links TRBV9 to TRBJ2-3, with TRBD2 matching 12 bases. Germline CDR1 reads SGDLS; CDR2 reads YYNGEE. Trimming removed 4 bases from V and 6 bases from J; junction bases left unmatched: 18. The CDR3 length is 19 residues.

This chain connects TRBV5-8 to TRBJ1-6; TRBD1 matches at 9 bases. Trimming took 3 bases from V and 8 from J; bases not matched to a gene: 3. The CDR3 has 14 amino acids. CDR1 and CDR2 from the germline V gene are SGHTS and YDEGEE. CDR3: CASSSGQGYSPLHF. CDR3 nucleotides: TGTGCCAGCAGCTCGGGACAGGGCTATTCACCCCTCCACTTT.

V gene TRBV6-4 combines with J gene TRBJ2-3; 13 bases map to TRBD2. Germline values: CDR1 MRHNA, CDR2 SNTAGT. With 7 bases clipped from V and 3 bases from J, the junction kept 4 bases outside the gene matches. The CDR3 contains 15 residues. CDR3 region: CASTRTSGSTDTQYF. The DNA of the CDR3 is TGTGCCAGCACCCGGACTAGCGGGAGTACAGATACGCAGTATTTT.